This is a list of T cell receptor beta chains from one sample in a study of T cells in Graves' hyperthyroidism and ophthalmopathy. Each CDR3 protein gets one entry after TCRdb re-called the multiplex PCR reads with MiXCR. This table holds approximately 700,000 distinct CDR3 sequences, roughly 15% found once. Sequencing was done on a sample of blood. These receptors originate from a young man with Graves' hyperthyroidism. Both conserved end residues are part of each CDR3. The order of the fields is D gene, J gene, clone size, V gene, CDR3 protein, CDR3 DNA. D genes are given only for firm matches. For some rows the clone size is stated as once, few or many, or as a class when expanded; others skip it.

TRBD1 TRBJ2-7 many TRBV28 CASSLTGTGEQYF TGTGCCAGCAGTTTGACAGGGACCGGCGAGCAGTACTTC
. TRBJ2-3 . TRBV9 CASSVVGSGEDTQYF TGTGCCAGCAGCGTGGTGGGATCAGGGGAAGATACGCAGTATTTT
TRBD2 TRBJ2-1 few TRBV10-2 CASQTPGTSSYNEQFF TGCGCCAGCCAAACCCCCGGGACTAGCAGCTACAATGAGCAGTTCTTC
. TRBJ2-1 many TRBV2 CASSEGNPYNEQFF TGTGCCAGCAGTGAGGGGAACCCCTACAATGAGCAGTTCTTC
TRBD1 TRBJ1-2 . TRBV20-1 CSANAGGSGYTF TGCAGTGCTAACGCAGGGGGCAGCGGCTACACCTTC
TRBD2 TRBJ2-6 few TRBV20-1 CSARASGAPSGANVLTF TGCAGTGCTAGAGCTAGCGGAGCACCCTCTGGGGCCAACGTCCTGACTTTC
TRBD2 TRBJ2-7 . TRBV27 CASSSAGGPSYEQYF TGTGCCAGCAGTTCTGCGGGAGGGCCCTCCTACGAGCAGTACTTC
. TRBJ1-1 few TRBV29-1 CSVEDSVNTEAFF TGCAGCGTTGAGGACAGTGTGAACACTGAAGCTTTCTTT
TRBD1 TRBJ2-7 few TRBV27 CASSQGVGVGEQYF TGTGCCAGCAGCCAGGGGGTTGGGGTGGGGGAGCAGTACTTC
. TRBJ2-3 many TRBV2 CASSENGVGDTQYF TGTGCCAGCAGTGAAAACGGGGTGGGTGATACGCAGTATTTT
. TRBJ1-4 few TRBV18 CASSPTGLGNEKLFF TGTGCCAGCTCACCAACAGGGTTGGGGAATGAAAAACTGTTTTTT
TRBD1 TRBJ1-5 many TRBV2 CASSQTGGESNQPQHF TGTGCCAGCAGTCAAACAGGGGGGGAAAGCAATCAGCCCCAGCATTTT
. TRBJ2-6 few TRBV28 CASSLGTGSSGANVLTF TGTGCCAGCAGTTTAGGAACAGGAAGCTCTGGGGCCAACGTCCTGACTTTC
. TRBJ2-1 few TRBV6-1 CASRPTSSPNYNEQFF TGTGCCAGCAGACCCACTAGCAGCCCTAATTACAATGAGCAGTTCTTC
. TRBJ2-5 . TRBV5-8 CASSLGQLEETQYF TGTGCCAGCAGCTTGGGACAGTTGGAAGAGACCCAGTACTTC
. TRBJ2-7 many TRBV7-9 CASSLTRDSPSGEQYF TGTGCCAGCAGTCTTACGCGGGACTCACCGAGTGGCGAGCAGTACTTC
TRBD1 TRBJ2-2 . TRBV28 CASSLPVVQGAQNTGELFF TGTGCCAGCAGTTTACCCGTTGTACAGGGGGCGCAGAACACCGGGGAGCTGTTTTTT
. TRBJ2-1 . TRBV27 CASSTGTRTYNEQFF TGTGCCAGCAGTACCGGGACTCGGACCTACAATGAGCAGTTCTTC
TRBD1 TRBJ2-7 . TRBV4-1 CASSQDYRQGAGEQYF TGCGCCAGCAGCCAAGATTATAGACAGGGGGCCGGCGAGCAGTACTTC
TRBD1 TRBJ1-1 . TRBV25-1 CASSDWTGGATTEAFF TGTGCCAGCAGTGACTGGACAGGGGGCGCGACTACTGAAGCTTTCTTT
. TRBJ2-7 . TRBV9 CASSVGQATYEQYF TGTGCCAGCAGCGTAGGGCAGGCTACCTACGAGCAGTACTTC
TRBD1 TRBJ2-6 many TRBV28 CASTGTGGGANVLTF TGTGCCAGCACCGGGACAGGGGGTGGGGCCAACGTCCTGACTTTC
TRBD1 TRBJ2-3 once TRBV5-1 CASSSGTGNVDTQYF TGCGCCAGCAGTTCCGGGACAGGGAACGTAGATACGCAGTATTTT
TRBD2 TRBJ2-7 many TRBV29-1 CSVEGRTSGVSYEQYF TGCAGCGTTGAAGGTCGGACTAGCGGGGTTTCCTACGAGCAGTACTTC
TRBD1 TRBJ2-5 few TRBV7-2 CASRPSRDSQETQYF TGTGCCAGCAGGCCCAGCCGGGACAGCCAAGAGACCCAGTACTTC
TRBD1 TRBJ1-5 . TRBV6-1 CASSERGQEFSNQPQHF TGTGCCAGCAGTGAACGGGGACAGGAGTTTAGCAATCAGCCCCAGCATTTT
. TRBJ1-1 many TRBV20-1 CSAPRLGGTEAFF TGCAGTGCTCCCCGGCTTGGGGGCACTGAAGCTTTCTTT
. TRBJ1-3 . TRBV7-9 CASSSEGGNTIYF TGTGCCAGCAGTTCCGAAGGTGGAAACACCATATATTTT
. TRBJ2-2 once TRBV20-1 CSARRLGPAGELFF TGCAGTGCTCGGAGGTTGGGCCCCGCCGGGGAGCTGTTTTTT
TRBD1 TRBJ1-2 many TRBV18 CASSEDRGNYGYTF TGTGCCAGCTCAGAGGACAGGGGGAACTATGGCTACACCTTC
TRBD1 TRBJ1-4 few TRBV29-1 CSVDRTGLNEKLFF TGCAGCGTGGATCGGACAGGCCTTAATGAAAAACTGTTTTTT
TRBD2 TRBJ2-5 few TRBV6-2/TRBV6-3 CASSSLGLAGLLQETQYF TGTGCCAGCAGCTCACTCGGACTAGCGGGACTCTTACAAGAGACCCAGTACTTC
. TRBJ2-3 many TRBV18 CASSPGAVTDTQYF TGTGCCAGCTCACCGGGCGCCGTCACAGATACGCAGTATTTT
TRBD1 TRBJ1-1 many TRBV30 CAWSATTGVTEAFF TGTGCCTGGAGTGCCACGACAGGGGTCACTGAAGCTTTCTTT
. TRBJ2-3 many TRBV30 CAWSTRTETQYF TGTGCCTGGAGTACCCGGACAGAGACGCAGTATTTT
. TRBJ2-3 many TRBV20-1 CSAPRIGGTINTQYF TGCAGTGCCCCGCGCATCGGGGGCACGATAAATACGCAGTATTTT
TRBD1 TRBJ2-2 few TRBV6-1 CASSEKGTGWTGELFF TGTGCCAGCAGTGAAAAAGGGACAGGATGGACCGGGGAGCTGTTTTTT
TRBD2 TRBJ2-3 many TRBV28 CASRPAGGPYTQYF TGTGCCAGCCGCCCAGCGGGAGGGCCATATACGCAGTATTTT
TRBD2 TRBJ2-7 . TRBV11-2 CASSVLAGVSSYEQYF TGTGCCAGCAGCGTTCTAGCGGGAGTCTCGTCCTACGAGCAGTACTTC
TRBD2 TRBJ2-2 few TRBV7-7 CASTLVAGDRTGELFF TGTGCTAGCACCCTGGTAGCGGGAGATCGAACCGGGGAGCTGTTTTTT
. TRBJ1-4 many TRBV28 CASITGSTNEKLFF TGTGCCAGCATCACGGGATCAACTAATGAAAAACTGTTTTTT
. TRBJ1-4 many TRBV2 CASSVAEDEKLFF TGTGCCAGCAGTGTTGCCGAGGATGAAAAACTGTTTTTT
TRBD1 TRBJ2-7 . TRBV27 CASSLGPTGDGYEQYF TGTGCCAGCAGTCTAGGGCCTACAGGGGATGGCTACGAGCAGTACTTC
TRBD1 TRBJ1-2 few TRBV20-1 CSARDRGSGYTF TGCAGTGCTAGAGACAGGGGGAGCGGCTACACCTTC
. TRBJ2-1 once TRBV20-1 CSANSGSTYNEQFF TGCAGTGCCAATAGCGGATCGACTTACAATGAGCAGTTCTTC
. TRBJ2-3 many TRBV2 CASSEGQGGDTQYF TGTGCCAGCAGTGAGGGCCAGGGGGGAGATACGCAGTATTTT
TRBD1 TRBJ2-2 . TRBV6-5 CASSYGQGADTGELFF TGTGCCAGCAGTTACGGTCAGGGGGCAGACACCGGGGAGCTGTTTTTT
. TRBJ1-5 . TRBV6-5 CASSYVSPRFNQPQHF TGTGCCAGCAGTTACGTCAGTCCCCGATTCAATCAGCCCCAGCATTTT
. TRBJ2-2 many TRBV3-1 CASSQVVGGGTGELFF TGTGCCAGCAGCCAAGTTGTAGGAGGAGGGACCGGGGAGCTGTTTTTT
. TRBJ2-1 few TRBV29-1 CSVETGTSNEQFF TGCAGCGTTGAGACCGGGACATCCAATGAGCAGTTCTTC
. TRBJ2-1 . TRBV28 CASSLGNYDEQFF TGTGCCAGCAGTTTAGGGAATTACGATGAGCAGTTCTTC